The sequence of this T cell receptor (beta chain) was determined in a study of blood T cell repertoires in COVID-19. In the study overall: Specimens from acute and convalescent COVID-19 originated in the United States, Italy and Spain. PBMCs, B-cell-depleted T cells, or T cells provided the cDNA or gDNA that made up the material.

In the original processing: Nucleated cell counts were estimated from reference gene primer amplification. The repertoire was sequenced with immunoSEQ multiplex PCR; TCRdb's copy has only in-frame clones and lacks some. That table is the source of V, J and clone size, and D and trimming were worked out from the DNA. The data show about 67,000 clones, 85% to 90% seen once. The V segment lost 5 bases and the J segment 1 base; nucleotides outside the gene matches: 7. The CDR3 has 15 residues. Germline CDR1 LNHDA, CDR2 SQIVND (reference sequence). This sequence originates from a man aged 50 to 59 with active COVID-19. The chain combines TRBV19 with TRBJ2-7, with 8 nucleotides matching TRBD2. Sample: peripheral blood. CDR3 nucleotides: TGTGCCAGTAGTGACGGGGGGGCCGGGTCCTACGAGCAGTACTTC. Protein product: CASSDGGAGSYEQYF. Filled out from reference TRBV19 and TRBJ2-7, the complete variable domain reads DGGITQSPKYLFRKEGQNVTLSCEQNLNHDAMYWYRQDPGQGLRLIYYSQIVNDFQKGDIAEGYSVSREKKESFPLTVTSAQKNPTAFYLCASSDGGAGSYEQYFGPGTRLTVT.